What follows are 13 T cell receptor beta chains derived from one specimen sequenced in a study of shared clonotypes between healthy human individuals. Here immunoSEQ multiplex PCR was the method, and the copy in TCRdb shows in-frame clones only, minus some. The data contain about 600,000 clones, more than 95% of them singletons. The sequenced material came from naive CD4+ T cells sorted from blood. Subset denoted: CD45RA+ positively selected. The receptors derive from a woman in her 30s in good health.

The genes are TRBV5-4 and TRBJ2-7; D is undetermined. In germline, CDR1 is SGHNT, CDR2 YYREEE (reference sequence). The CDR3 spans 15 residues. V dropped 4 bases and J dropped 1 base, with 15 bases sitting between them. The CDR3 spells CASSRIALGSYEQYF. CDR3 sequence (DNA): TGTGCCAGCAGCCGGATCGCCCTAGGGTCCTACGAGCAGTACTTC.

This clone was seen a single time. The chain couples TRBV7-9 to TRBJ1-2; D is uncertain. Trimming shortened V by 5 bases and J by 1 base, and 8 bases separated the two germline ends. This CDR3 is built from 13 residues. The V gene's germline CDR1 is SEHNR and CDR2 FQNEAQ (reference sequence). The CDR3 bases are TGTGCCAGCAGCGGAAGCCTTAACTATGGCTACACCTTC. It specifies CASSGSLNYGYTF.

A single count supports this clone. The same CDR3 can be traced to other DNA sequences in this sample. The chain joins TRBV20-1 to TRBJ2-3; D is perhaps TRBD2 (5 bases). V was clipped by 3 bases and J by 6 bases, with 7 bases between them. The length of the CDR3 is 11 residues. The germline CDR1 and CDR2 sequences are DFQATT and SNEGSKA (reference sequence). The DNA for the CDR3 is TGCAGTGCTAGGACTACCGATACGCAGTATTTT. It specifies CSARTTDTQYF.

This chain connects TRBV5-1 to TRBJ1-1; D gene ambiguous. Germline V CDR1 and CDR2: SGHRS, YFSETQ. V lost 1 base and J 1 base, leaving 11 bases between the germline ends. This CDR3 region has 15 residues. DNA for the CDR3: TGCGCCAGCAGCTTGAACGTCCACACGAACACTGAAGCTTTCTTT. This sequence encodes CASSLNVHTNTEAFF.

This clone was seen just once. The V and J genes are TRBV11-1 and TRBJ2-3; 11 bases fit TRBD2. V shed 5 bases and J 4 bases; nucleotides not matched to a gene: 2. The germline V gene has CDR1 SGHAT and CDR2 FQDESV (reference sequence). CDR3 size: 14 residues. The CDR3 sequence is CASSGLAGSDTQYF. The CDR3 nucleotides read TGTGCCAGCAGCGGACTAGCGGGTTCAGATACGCAGTATTTT.

The rearrangement joins TRBV5-1 to TRBJ2-5, with 10 bases matching TRBD2. This CDR3 comprises 20 residues. CDR1 is SGHRS and CDR2 is YFSETQ in the germline V gene. J was trimmed by 1 base and V by 4 bases; bases with no gene match: 19. The CDR3 nucleotides read TGCGCCAGCAGCCCCCCCGGGCCGGGTGTAGCGGGAGGCGCCCAAGAGACCCAGTACTTC. As protein: CASSPPGPGVAGGAQETQYF.

The rearrangement joins TRBV1 to TRBJ2-1; the table's D gene call, TRBD2, was not cross checked with the DNA. TRBV1 is tagged as a pseudogene. This CDR3 is 18 amino acids long. In DNA form, the CDR3 reads TGCACCAGCAGCCCTTACACAGCGGGAGGGCCCTCCTACAATGAGCAGTTCTTC. As protein: CTSSPYTAGGPSYNEQFF.

The rearrangement joins TRBV13 to TRBJ2-7, with 7 bases matching TRBD2. Unmatched junction bases numbered 10, after V lost 6 bases and J lost 5 bases. There are 14 residues in the CDR3. Germline assignment: CDR1 PRHDT and CDR2 FYEKMQ (reference sequence). Here the CDR3 DNA reads TGTGCCAGCAGGGTTAGGGGAGGGGCCCACGAGCAGTACTTC. The encoded protein is CASRVRGGAHEQYF.

The rearrangement uses TRBV11-3 and TRBJ2-7, with 8 bases identical to TRBD1. J gave up 0 bases and V 3 bases, and 4 bases lay outside the gene matches. This CDR3 spans 15 amino acids. Looked up from germline, CDR1 is SGHNT and CDR2 is YENEEA. CDR3 amino acids: CASSLGGQGSYEQYF. The DNA for the CDR3 is TGTGCCAGCAGCTTGGGCGGACAGGGCTCCTACGAGCAGTACTTC.

The chain employs TRBV5-1 and TRBJ1-6; a weak D match, TRBD1 (5 bases). The CDR3 totals 14 residues. V was cut by 5 bases and J by 8 bases, with 14 bases left in between. Germline-derived CDR1 and CDR2 are SGHRS and YFSETQ. CDR3 DNA sequence: TGCGCCAGCAGGAGGGACGGTAGTCATTCACCCCTCCACTTT. Protein sequence: CASRRDGSHSPLHF. Filled out from reference TRBV5-1 and TRBJ1-6, the complete variable domain reads KAGVTQTPRYLIKTRGQQVTLSCSPISGHRSVSWYQQTPGQGLQFLFEYFSETQRNKGNFPGRFSGRQFSNSRSEMNVSTLELGDSALYLCASRRDGSHSPLHFGNGTRLTVT.

The J gene is TRBJ1-4, the V gene TRBV28; TRBD1 might be the D (5 bases). Trimming shortened V by 2 bases and J by 5 bases, and 9 bases separated the two germline ends. CDR3 length equals 14 residues. Germline assignment: CDR1 MDHEN and CDR2 SYDVKM. As DNA, the CDR3 is TGTGCCAGCAGTTTAATGCGGGGGAATGAAAAACTGTTTTTT. Residues: CASSLMRGNEKLFF.

This clone is a singleton in its sample. The V gene is TRBV27, the J gene TRBJ2-3, with a tentative D call TRBD2 (5 bases). The CDR3 extends over 14 amino acids. CDR1 and CDR2 from the germline V gene are MNHEY and SMNVEV (reference sequence). Trimming shortened V by 5 bases and J by 4 bases, and 13 bases separated the two germline ends. CDR3 DNA sequence: TGTGCCAGCAGTAGCCTGGTAGCGCCAGATACGCAGTATTTT. The encoded protein is CASSSLVAPDTQYF.

The chain has TRBV21-1 and TRBJ2-7; the table's D gene call, TRBD1, was not cross checked with the DNA. TRBV21-1 is noted as a pseudogene. This CDR3 has 19 residues. The CDR3 nucleotides are TGTGCCAGCAGCAAAGACAGGGGTCCTCACCTTTCCCCCACCTACGAGCAGTACTTC. Its translation: CASSKDRGPHLSPTYEQYF.